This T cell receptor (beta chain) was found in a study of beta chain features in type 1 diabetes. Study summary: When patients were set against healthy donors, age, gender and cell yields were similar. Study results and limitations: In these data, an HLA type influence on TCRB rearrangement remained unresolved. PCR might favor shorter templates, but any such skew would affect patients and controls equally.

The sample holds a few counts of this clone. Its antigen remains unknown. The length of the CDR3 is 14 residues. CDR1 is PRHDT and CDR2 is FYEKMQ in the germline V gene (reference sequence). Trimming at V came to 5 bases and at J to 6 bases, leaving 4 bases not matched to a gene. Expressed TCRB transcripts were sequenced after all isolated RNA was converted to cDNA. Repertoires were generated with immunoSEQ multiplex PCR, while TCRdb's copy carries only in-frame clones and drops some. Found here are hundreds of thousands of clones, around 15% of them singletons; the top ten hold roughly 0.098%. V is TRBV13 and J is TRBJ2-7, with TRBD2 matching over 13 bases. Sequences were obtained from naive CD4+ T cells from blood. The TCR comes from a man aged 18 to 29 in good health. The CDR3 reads CASSQGTSGIEQYF. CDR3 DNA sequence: TGTGCCAGCAGCCAGGGGACTAGCGGGATCGAGCAGTACTTC.